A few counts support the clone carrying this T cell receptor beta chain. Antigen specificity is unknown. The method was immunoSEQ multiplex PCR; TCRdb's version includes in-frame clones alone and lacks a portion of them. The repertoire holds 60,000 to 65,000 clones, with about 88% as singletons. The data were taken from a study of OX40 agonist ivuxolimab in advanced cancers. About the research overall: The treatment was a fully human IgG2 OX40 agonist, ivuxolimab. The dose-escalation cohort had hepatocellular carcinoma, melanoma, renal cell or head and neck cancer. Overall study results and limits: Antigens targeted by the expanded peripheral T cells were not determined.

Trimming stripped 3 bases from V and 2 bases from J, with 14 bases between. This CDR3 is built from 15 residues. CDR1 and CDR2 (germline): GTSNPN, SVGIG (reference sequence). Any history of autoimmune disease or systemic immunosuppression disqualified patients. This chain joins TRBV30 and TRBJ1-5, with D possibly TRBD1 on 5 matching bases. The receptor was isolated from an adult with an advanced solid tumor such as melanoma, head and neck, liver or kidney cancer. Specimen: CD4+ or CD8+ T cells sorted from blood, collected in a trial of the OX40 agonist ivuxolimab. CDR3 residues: CAWRKRGIRNQPQHF. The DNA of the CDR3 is TGTGCCTGGAGAAAGAGGGGAATTCGCAATCAGCCCCAGCATTTT.